This entry lists 6 T cell receptor beta chains sequenced from one sample in a study of control samples from healthy donors and cancer patients. The table came from immunoSEQ multiplex PCR; TCRdb's copy has only in-frame clones and leaves some out. The sample shows almost 85,000 clones, 84% of them seen only once. Sequencing input: PBMCs. These receptors were obtained from a man in his sixties with head and neck cancer.

The CDR3 bases are TGTGCCAGCAGCTTAGTAGGCCAGGGGGACTATGGCTACACCTTC. Translation: CASSLVGQGDYGYTF. The chain uses TRBV13 and TRBJ1-2; 7 bases agree with TRBD1. Germline V gene sequence: CDR1 PRHDT, CDR2 FYEKMQ (reference sequence). The CDR3 covers 15 residues. With 1 base clipped from V and 3 bases from J, the junction kept 5 bases outside the gene matches. Full variable domain (rest looked up from reference TRBV13 and TRBJ1-2): AAGVIQSPRHLIKEKRETATLKCYPIPRHDTVYWYQQGPGQDPQFLISFYEKMQSDKGSIPDRFSAQQFSDYHSELNMSSLELGDSALYFCASSLVGQGDYGYTFGSGTRLTVV.

The genes are TRBV4-1 and TRBJ2-3; D is uncertain. CDR1 and CDR2 from the germline V gene are MGHRA and YSYEKL. The CDR3 covers 14 residues. With 0 bases removed from V and 8 bases from J, the gap between germline ends came to 12 bases. The CDR3 region is CASSQETSRGTQYF. CDR3 DNA sequence: TGCGCCAGCAGCCAAGAGACCTCGAGAGGTACGCAGTATTTT.

The J gene is TRBJ1-4, the V gene TRBV4-2, with 7 bases that match TRBD1. CDR1 LGHNA and CDR2 YNFKEQ come from the germline V gene. This CDR3 is built from 15 residues. V gave up 3 bases and J gave up 5 bases; unmatched junction bases: 6. The CDR3 DNA reads as TGTGCCAGCAGCCACACCGGGACAGCAAATGAAAAACTGTTTTTT. It codes for CASSHTGTANEKLFF.

The J gene is TRBJ2-5, the V gene TRBV3-1 (or the pseudogene TRBV3-2); D unresolved. V was clipped by 0 bases and J by 5 bases, with 10 bases between them. The CDR3 is made up of 14 amino acids. Germline loops: CDR1 LGHDT, CDR2 YNNKEL (reference sequence). Written as DNA, the CDR3 is TGTGCCAGCAGCCAAGATTGGATTCCCGAGACCCAGTACTTC. Translating gives CASSQDWIPETQYF.

V gene TRBV5-1 combines with J gene TRBJ1-4; 9 bases line up with TRBD1. This CDR3 has 16 amino acids. CDR1 is SGHRS, CDR2 YFSETQ, per germline. The J segment lost 4 bases and the V segment lost 4 bases, leaving 8 bases of the junction unmatched. The CDR3 here is CASSIPTGGSNEKLFF. CDR3 bases: TGCGCCAGCAGCATCCCGACAGGGGGGAGTAATGAAAAACTGTTTTTT.

The rearrangement links TRBV28 to TRBJ2-6, with D tentatively TRBD2 (7 bases). Trimming took 6 bases from V and 2 from J, leaving 20 bases between them. The CDR3 has 18 residues. In germline, CDR1 is MDHEN, CDR2 SYDVKM. CDR3 amino acids: CASSKWGGGGPGANVLTF. CDR3 bases: TGTGCCAGCAGCAAATGGGGGGGCGGGGGTCCTGGGGCCAACGTCCTGACTTTC.